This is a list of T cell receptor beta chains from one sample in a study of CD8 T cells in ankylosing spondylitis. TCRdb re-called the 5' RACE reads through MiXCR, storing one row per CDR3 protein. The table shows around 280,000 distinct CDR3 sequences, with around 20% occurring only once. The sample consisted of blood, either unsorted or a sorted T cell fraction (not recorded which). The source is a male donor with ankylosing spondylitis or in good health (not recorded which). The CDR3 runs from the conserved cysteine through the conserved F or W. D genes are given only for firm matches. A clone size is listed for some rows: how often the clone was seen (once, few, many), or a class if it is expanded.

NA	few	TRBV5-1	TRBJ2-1	CASSLGGQNYNEQFF	TGCGCCAGCAGCTTGGGAGGGCAGAACTACAATGAGCAGTTCTTC
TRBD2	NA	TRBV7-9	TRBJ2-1	CASSLVIAGAYNEQFF	TGTGCCAGCAGCTTAGTGATAGCGGGAGCATACAATGAGCAGTTCTTC
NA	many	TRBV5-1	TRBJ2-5	CASSPTGLETQYF	TGCGCCAGCAGCCCGACGGGGTTGGAGACCCAGTACTTC
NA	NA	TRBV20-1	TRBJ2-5	CSARDPGLETQYF	TGCAGTGCTAGAGATCCCGGTTTGGAGACCCAGTACTTC
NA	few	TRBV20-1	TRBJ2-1	CSARPAASYNEQFF	TGCAGTGCTAGACCAGCGGCCTCCTACAATGAGCAGTTCTTC
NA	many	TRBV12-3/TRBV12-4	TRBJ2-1	CASSFGDKYYNEQFF	TGTGCCAGCAGTTTCGGGGACAAATATTACAATGAGCAGTTCTTC
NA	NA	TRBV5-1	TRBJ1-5	CASSLDGHSNQPQHF	TGCGCCAGCAGCTTGGACGGTCATAGCAATCAGCCCCAGCATTTT
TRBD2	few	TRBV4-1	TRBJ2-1	CASSGGLADYYNEQFF	TGCGCCAGCAGCGGGGGACTAGCGGACTATTACAATGAGCAGTTCTTC
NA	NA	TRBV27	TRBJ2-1	CASSFRASTTYNEQFF	TGTGCCAGCAGTTTCAGGGCTAGCACCACCTACAATGAGCAGTTCTTC
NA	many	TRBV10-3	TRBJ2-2	CAIRDTRRGARTGELFF	TGTGCCATCAGGGATACACGGCGAGGGGCAAGGACCGGGGAGCTGTTTTTT
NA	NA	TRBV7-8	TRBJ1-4	CASSGGPNEKLFF	TGTGCCAGCAGCGGGGGGCCTAATGAAAAACTGTTTTTT
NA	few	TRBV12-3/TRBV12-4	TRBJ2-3	CASVAGSADTQYF	TGTGCCAGCGTGGCAGGGTCGGCAGATACGCAGTATTTT
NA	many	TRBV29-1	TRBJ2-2	CSVDKENTGELFF	TGCAGCGTTGATAAGGAGAACACCGGGGAGCTGTTTTTT
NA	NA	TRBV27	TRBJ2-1	CASSLSLRNEQFF	TGTGCCAGCAGTTTAAGTCTTCGGAATGAGCAGTTCTTC
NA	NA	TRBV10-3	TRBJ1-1	CAITRGIEAFF	TGTGCCATCACCCGGGGCATTGAAGCTTTCTTT
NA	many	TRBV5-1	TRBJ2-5	CASSLVRRETQYF	TGCGCCAGCAGCTTGGTCAGGCGAGAGACCCAGTACTTC
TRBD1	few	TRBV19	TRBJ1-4	CASSTQGALGGKLFF	TGTGCCAGTAGTACGCAGGGGGCCCTCGGTGGAAAACTGTTTTTT
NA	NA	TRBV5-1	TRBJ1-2	CASSEDHASYGYTF	TGCGCCAGCAGCGAAGACCACGCGTCCTATGGCTACACCTTC
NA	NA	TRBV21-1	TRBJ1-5	CASSPTVYGNQPQHF	TGTGCCAGCAGCCCGACGGTTTACGGCAATCAGCCCCAGCATTTT
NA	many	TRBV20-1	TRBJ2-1	CSAPDYNEQFF	TGCAGTGCCCCGGACTACAATGAGCAGTTCTTC
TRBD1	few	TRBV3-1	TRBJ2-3	CASQTGTDTDTQYF	TGTGCCAGCCAAACCGGGACAGACACAGATACGCAGTATTTT
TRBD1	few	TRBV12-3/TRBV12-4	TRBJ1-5	CASTVDRGNQPQHF	TGTGCCAGCACTGTAGACAGGGGGAATCAGCCCCAGCATTTT
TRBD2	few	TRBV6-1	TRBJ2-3	CASSTGLADPTQYF	TGTGCCAGCAGTACCGGACTAGCGGACCCTACGCAGTATTTT
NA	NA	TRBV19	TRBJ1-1	CASSKGQGSTEAFF	TGTGCCAGTAGTAAGGGACAAGGGAGCACTGAAGCTTTCTTT
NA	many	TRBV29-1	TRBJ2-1	CSVEVGGVYNEQFF	TGCAGCGTTGAAGTTGGGGGAGTGTACAATGAGCAGTTCTTC
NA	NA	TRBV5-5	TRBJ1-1	CASSLGVIMNTEAFF	TGTGCCAGCAGCTTGGGGGTTATCATGAACACTGAAGCTTTCTTT
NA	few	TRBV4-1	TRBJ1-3	CASSRLQERGSGNTIYF	TGCGCCAGCAGCCGACTTCAGGAAAGGGGTTCTGGAAACACCATATATTTT